Sequencing of this T cell receptor beta chain was carried out in a study of post-analysis software for immune sequencing data. Study information: Patients had relapsing-remitting, secondary progressive or progressive-relapsing multiple sclerosis; some lacked subtype.

Tagging with unique molecular identifiers was a feature of the TCR beta cDNA libraries. When 1 to 10 million T cells were used, they gave some 520,000 cDNA molecules. TCRdb re-called the PCR reads through MiXCR, storing one row per CDR3 protein. The sample lists about 770,000 distinct CDR3 sequences, about half occurring once. Germline trimming cut 3 bases from V and 5 bases from J; bases unmatched to any gene: 5. In germline, CDR1 is SGHRS, CDR2 YFSETQ. The length of the CDR3 is 16 residues. Points from the study as a whole: Four or five TRBV segments (TRBV5-6, TRBV5-1 and TRBV20-1 among them) occurred more frequently in patients than in controls. Significantly lower normalized Chao1 diversity was seen in multiple sclerosis patients than in controls.

Details on this clonotype: As yet, its antigen is unknown.

The clonotype comes from a girl between 10 and 17 years old with multiple sclerosis. Input material: blood. V gene TRBV5-1 combines with J gene TRBJ2-5, with 15 bases that match TRBD2. In DNA form, the CDR3 reads TGCGCCAGCAGCTGGGGACTAGCGGGAGGAGCGGAGACCCAGTACTTC. Translation gives CASSWGLAGGAETQYF.